A selection of T cell receptor beta chains follows, all from one sample in a study of cytomegalovirus exposure and HLA in healthy donors. Here immunoSEQ multiplex PCR was the method, and the copy in TCRdb shows in-frame clones only, minus some. The sample lists roughly 180,000 clones; roughly 88% were seen once. The specimen sequenced was PBMCs. The origin of the receptors is a girl aged 2 to 10 in good health and CMV-seropositive. Both conserved end residues are part of each CDR3. Each record gives: CDR3 length, clone size, V gene, D gene, J gene, CDR3 DNA, CDR3 protein. The D gene is left open where the match is weak. Clone size appears in some rows only: once, few, many, or a class for an expanded clone.

>12|NA|TRBV6-5|NA|TRBJ1-1
TGTGCCAGCAGCTCGACGGGGACTGAAGCTTTCTTT
CASSSTGTEAFF
>17|NA|TRBV5-4|TRBD2|TRBJ2-3
TGTGCCAGCAGCTTGGTTAGCGGGGGGTTTAGCACAGATACGCAGTATTTT
CASSLVSGGFSTDTQYF
>13|few|TRBV2|TRBD1|TRBJ2-7
TGTGCCAGCAGAAGGGACAGACTCTACGAGCAGTACTTC
CASRRDRLYEQYF
>16|few|TRBV6-1|NA|TRBJ1-5
TGTGCCAGCAGTGAACTTACTGGGCAGGGTAATCAGCCCCAGCATTTT
CASSELTGQGNQPQHF
>17|NA|TRBV7-6|NA|TRBJ2-1
TGTGCCAGCAGCTTAAGTTGGGGGGACAGAAAGGAGAATGAGCAGTTCTTC
CASSLSWGDRKENEQFF
>16|NA|TRBV4-1|TRBD2|TRBJ2-1
TGCGCCAGCAGCCAAGTCCTTACTAGCGGATACAATGAGCAGTTCTTC
CASSQVLTSGYNEQFF
>13|NA|TRBV6-6|NA|TRBJ2-7
TGTGCCAGCCTCGGACTTCAACAGGGAGAGCAGTACTTC
CASLGLQQGEQYF
>15|few|TRBV4-1|NA|TRBJ2-7
TGCGCCAGCAGCCAGGAGTACAGGGTAGGCTACGAGCAGTACTTC
CASSQEYRVGYEQYF
>16|NA|TRBV6-1|TRBD1|TRBJ1-2
TGTGCCAGCAGTGACGCGGGACAGGGCCTAACCTATGGCTACACCTTC
CASSDAGQGLTYGYTF
>15|NA|TRBV5-8|NA|TRBJ1-4
TGTGCCAGCAGCTTGTCGTCACAACCTTACGAAAAACTGTTTTTT
CASSLSSQPYEKLFF
>15|NA|TRBV4-1|NA|TRBJ2-3
TGCGCCAGCAGCCGTAGCGGATTTAGCACAGATACGCAGTATTTT
CASSRSGFSTDTQYF
>13|NA|TRBV30|TRBD1|TRBJ1-5
TGTGCCTGGAGTGTCGACAGGGCTCAGCCCCAGCATTTT
CAWSVDRAQPQHF
>15|NA|TRBV15|TRBD2|TRBJ2-6
TGTGCCACTAGCGGGGGGGACTCTGGGGCCAACGTCCTGACTTTC
CATSGGDSGANVLTF
>15|NA|TRBV5-1|NA|TRBJ2-1
TGCGCCAGCAGCTCCGAAACTACCGCCTACAATGAGCAGTTCTTC
CASSSETTAYNEQFF
>16|NA|TRBV5-1|TRBD1|TRBJ2-5
TGCGCCAGCAGCTTGTCCAATCAGGGGGTGGGAGAGACCCAGTACTTC
CASSLSNQGVGETQYF
>16|NA|TRBV28|TRBD2|TRBJ2-3
TGTGCCAGCAGAGATAGCGGGAGGGTTAACACAGATACGCAGTATTTT
CASRDSGRVNTDTQYF